This record covers a single T cell receptor (beta chain). Its target is unknown. The data belong to a study of T cell repertoires in cytomegalovirus infection. Study-wide background: Recently identified HLA-C-restricted CMV epitopes and well-studied HLA-B-restricted CMV epitopes were used by the study. Indications came from public TCR beta signatures; they pointed to CMV infection and to a matching HLA type. Notes on the study in general: Ex vivo responses were dominated by HLA-C-restricted CMV-specific TCR beta clonotypes. Cumulative public TCR beta family frequency identified CMV carriers with the relevant HLA.

The germline V gene encodes CDR1 SGDLS and CDR2 YYNGEE. The V gene end was trimmed by 4 bases and the J gene end by 8 bases; junction bases not matched to a gene: 5. The CDR3 spans 15 residues. TCRdb redid the calling of the reads with MiXCR, one entry per CDR3 protein. The sample holds 200,000 to 250,000 distinct CDR3 sequences, 35% to 40% seen once. The chain has TRBV9 and TRBJ2-1, with TRBD2 matching over 14 bases. Sequencing used CD8+ T cells from cultured PBMCs, obtained from culture after CMV antigen stimulation. The sequence was collected from a human donor in good health (CMV status not recorded). Some clones in this sample may be carry-over from other donors' samples. DNA of the CDR3: TGTGCCAGCAGCCCCGGGACTAGCGGGAGCTATGAGCAGTTCTTC. This sequence encodes CASSPGTSGSYEQFF. Based on the CDR3 plus reference TRBV9 and TRBJ2-1, the full variable domain is DSGVTQTPKHLITATGQRVTLRCSPRSGDLSVYWYQQSLDQGLQFLIQYYNGEERAKGNILERFSAQQFPDLHSELNLSSLELGDSALYFCASSPGTSGSYEQFFGPGTRLTVL.